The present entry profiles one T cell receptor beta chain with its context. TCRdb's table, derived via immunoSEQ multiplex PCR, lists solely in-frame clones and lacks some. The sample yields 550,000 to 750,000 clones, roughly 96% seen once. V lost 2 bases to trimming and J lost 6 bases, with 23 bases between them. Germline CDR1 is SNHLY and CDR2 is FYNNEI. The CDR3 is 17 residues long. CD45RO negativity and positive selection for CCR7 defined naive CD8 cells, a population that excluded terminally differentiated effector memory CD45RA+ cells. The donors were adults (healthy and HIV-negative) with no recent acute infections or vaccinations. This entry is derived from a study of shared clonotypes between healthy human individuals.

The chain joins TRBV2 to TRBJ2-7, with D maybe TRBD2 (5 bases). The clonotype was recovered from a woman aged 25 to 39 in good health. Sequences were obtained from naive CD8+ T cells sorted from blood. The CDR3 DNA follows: TGTGCCAGCAGTGAACCCCGAGTTGGGGAGTTCCGGGGCGAGCAGTACTTC. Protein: CASSEPRVGEFRGEQYF.